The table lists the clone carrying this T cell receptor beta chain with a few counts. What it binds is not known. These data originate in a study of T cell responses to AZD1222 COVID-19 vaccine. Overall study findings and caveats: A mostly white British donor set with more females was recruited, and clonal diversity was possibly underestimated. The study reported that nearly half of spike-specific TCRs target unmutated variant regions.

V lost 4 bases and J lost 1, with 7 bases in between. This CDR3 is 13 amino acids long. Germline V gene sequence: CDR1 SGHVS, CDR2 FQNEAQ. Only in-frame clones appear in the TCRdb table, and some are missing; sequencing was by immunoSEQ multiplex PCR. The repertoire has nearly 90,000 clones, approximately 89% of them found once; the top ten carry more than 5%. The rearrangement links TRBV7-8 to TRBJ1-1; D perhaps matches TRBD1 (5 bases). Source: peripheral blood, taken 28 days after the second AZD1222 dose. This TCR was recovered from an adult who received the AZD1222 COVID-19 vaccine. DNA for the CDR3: TGTGCCAGCAGCTCAGACAGGAACACTGAAGCTTTCTTT. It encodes CASSSDRNTEAFF.